The 17 T cell receptor beta chains given below trace back to one sample, sequenced in a study of read filtering for tumor transcriptome and immune sequencing (dated by TCRdb to about 2020). The instrument was an Illumina HiSeq 4000. The Immunoverse kit was used to build TCR libraries from approximately 410 ng RNA, with molecular barcoded adaptors covering alpha/delta and beta/gamma chains. TCRdb ran its own pipeline on the public reads, namely fastp trimming at Q25 and MiXCR clone calling, and kept in-frame beta chains. All rows with the same CDR3 protein become a single entry with the most common DNA and genes. Present in this sample are around 130,000 distinct CDR3 sequences, approximately 12% of which were seen just once. Clones ranked in the top ten supply about 11% of the sample. Sequencing was performed on a population of CD138-negative cells sorted from bone marrow. The label giving this sample's cell subset or site can be read as: bone marrow mononuclear cells depleted of CD138+ plasma/myeloma cells by negative magnetic selection. These receptors originate from a donor aged 40 or older with multiple myeloma.

This clonotype has at least ten counts. This rearrangement joins TRBV15 to TRBJ1-1, with no clear D. With 5 bases removed from V and 3 bases from J, the gap between germline ends came to 10 bases. This CDR3 has 13 amino acids. CDR1 LNHNV and CDR2 YYDKDF come from the germline V gene (reference sequence). As DNA, the CDR3 is TGTGCCACCAGCCCCGGGAGGGACACTGAAGCTTTCTTT. As protein: CATSPGRDTEAFF.

This clonotype was seen ten or more times. CDR3 coding DNA: TGTGCCAGCAGCTCCCGCCGGCGGGGGCGCTTGGACAATGAGCAGTTCTTC. Encoded protein: CASSSRRRGRLDNEQFF. This chain links TRBV11-3 with TRBJ2-1, with TRBD2 as a possible D gene (7 bases). The ends were cut back, 4 bases at V and 5 bases at J, with 21 bases in the middle. Germline loops: CDR1 SGHNT, CDR2 YENEEA. The CDR3 loop spans 17 amino acids.

The table lists this clonotype with many counts. This chain uses TRBV20-1 with TRBJ1-1; TRBD1 matches at 7 bases. The CDR3 is 14 amino acids. Germline-derived CDR1 and CDR2 are DFQATT and SNEGSKA (reference sequence). The trim removed 0 bases at V and 5 bases at J, leaving 6 bases unmatched. CDR3 amino acids: CSARDLQGVTEAFF. The CDR3 DNA follows: TGCAGTGCTAGAGATTTGCAGGGGGTAACTGAAGCTTTCTTT.

The chain uses TRBV19 and TRBJ2-5; D is perhaps TRBD2 (6 bases). The CDR3 totals 13 residues. V dropped 10 bases and J dropped 1 base, with 13 bases sitting between them. The germline V gene encodes CDR1 LNHDA and CDR2 SQIVND (reference sequence). The DNA for the CDR3 is TGTGCCACAAAACGGGGGAGCCAAGAGACCCAGTACTTC. This codes for CATKRGSQETQYF.

This clonotype was counted ten times or more. The rearrangement uses TRBV5-1 and TRBJ1-1; D might be TRBD1 (6 bases). Trimming cost V 7 bases and J 1 base, with 17 bases left between them. The CDR3 loop spans 15 amino acids. CDR1 and CDR2 (germline): SGHRS, YFSETQ. CDR3 DNA: TGCGCCAGCGCGGGAGGGGGTCTGACGAACACTGAAGCTTTCTTT. Translated: CASAGGGLTNTEAFF.

The sample holds many counts of this clonotype. The chain employs TRBV19 and TRBJ2-1; D is unresolved. The germline V gene encodes CDR1 LNHDA and CDR2 SQIVND (reference sequence). CDR3 length: 11 residues. The V end was cut by 7 bases, the J end by 7 bases, with 8 bases between. CDR3 bases: TGTGCCAGTACAAGGACGAATGAGCAGTTCTTC. Protein product: CASTRTNEQFF.

This clonotype was seen ten or more times. This chain links TRBV6-5 with TRBJ1-6, with D unresolved. The ends were cut back, 0 bases at V and 10 bases at J, with 4 bases in the middle. Germline-derived CDR1 and CDR2 are MNHEY and SVGAGI. CDR3 length: 12 residues. In DNA form, the CDR3 reads TGTGCCAGCAGTTACTCGAGATCACCCCTCCACTTT. As protein: CASSYSRSPLHF.

The genes are TRBV20-1 and TRBJ2-5; 7 bases match TRBD2. The length of the CDR3 is 13 residues. With 5 bases clipped from V and 5 bases from J, the junction kept 8 bases outside the gene matches. Germline-derived CDR1 and CDR2 are DFQATT and SNEGSKA (reference sequence). The CDR3 reads CSAGRGRRETQYF. For the CDR3, the DNA is TGCAGTGCTGGGCGGGGGAGACGTGAGACCCAGTACTTC.

The chain carries TRBV10-3 and TRBJ2-3; D uncertain. CDR1 ENHRY and CDR2 SYGVKD come from the germline V gene. The CDR3 consists of 15 residues. The V gene lost 4 bases and the J gene lost 3 bases, with 14 bases spanning the gap. The CDR3 DNA follows: TGTGCCATCAGTGGACTTTTTAGTGGGACAGATACGCAGTATTTT. This encodes CAISGLFSGTDTQYF.

This clonotype was detected ten times or more. This sequence may be a read error, since a much larger clone differs from it by one base. J is TRBJ2-1 and V is TRBV2; D not certain. This CDR3 is built from 11 residues. The germline V and J ends were trimmed by 4 bases and 8 bases, with 6 bases remaining between them. Germline CDR1 SNHLY, CDR2 FYNNEI. The CDR3 is CASSVSDEQFF. CDR3 nucleotides: TGTGCCAGCAGTGTCAGTGATGAGCAGTTCTTC.

A word on this clonotype: Without the conserved terminal phenylalanine or tryptophan, this CDR3 likely stems from a read error. The chain carries TRBV5-5 and TRBJ2-5; D not resolved. Germline V CDR1 and CDR2: SGHKS, YYEKEE (reference sequence). Trimming left V 4 bases short and J 4 bases short, with 11 bases between. This CDR3 region has 13 residues. The CDR3 loop is CASSVGSPETQYL. DNA for the CDR3: TGTGCCAGCAGCGTTGGATCCCCAGAGACCCAGTACCTC.

V gene TRBV19 combines with J gene TRBJ1-5; D ambiguous. There are 14 residues in the CDR3. Germline CDR1 LNHDA, CDR2 SQIVND (reference sequence). Trimming took off 3 bases at V and 5 bases at J, with 11 bases between the two ends. In DNA form, the CDR3 reads TGTGCCAGTAGTATCTCCCCTAGAGATCAGCCCCAGCATTTT. Translated, it gives CASSISPRDQPQHF.

This clonotype came up many times. The chain joins TRBV18 to TRBJ2-7; D gene uncertain. The CDR3 consists of 13 residues. V was cut by 6 bases and J by 5 bases, with 14 bases left in between. Germline lookup yields CDR1 KGHSH and CDR2 LQKENI. In nucleotides, the CDR3 is TGTGCCAGCTCCCTAGAGGAGCCGGACGAGCAGTACTTC. This codes for CASSLEEPDEQYF.

The sample holds a few counts of this clonotype. With a much larger clone just one base away, this may be a read error. CDR3 in amino acids: CASSSWGVAEAFF. Here the CDR3 DNA reads TGCGCCAGCAGCTCGTGGGGAGTCGCTGAAGCTTTCTTT. V and J are TRBV5-1 and TRBJ1-1; D remains unclear. The CDR3 spans 13 residues. V lost 3 bases to trimming and J lost 6 bases, with 12 bases between them. Germline CDR1 reads SGHRS; CDR2 reads YFSETQ.

This clonotype was recorded at least ten times. The genes are TRBV11-2 and TRBJ1-5, with D possibly matching TRBD1 (6 bases). Germline-derived CDR1 and CDR2 are SGHAT and FQNNGV. CDR3 length: 16 residues. Trimming left V 5 bases short and J 5 bases short, with 19 bases between. The CDR3 nucleotides read TGTGCCAGCAGCACCGAGGGGGGGCGCGTCGATCAGCCCCAGCATTTT. Its protein is CASSTEGGRVDQPQHF.

V gene TRBV7-2 combines with J gene TRBJ2-3; TRBD2 matches 11 bases. The CDR3 consists of 16 residues. CDR1 is SGHTA, CDR2 FQGNSA, per germline. Trimming at V came to 5 bases and at J to 4 bases, leaving 8 bases not matched to a gene. CDR3 bases: TGTGCCAGCAGCCCCCGACTAGCGGGACCCTCAGATACGCAGTATTTT. Amino acids: CASSPRLAGPSDTQYF.

In its sample, this clonotype was seen many times. V gene TRBV3-1 combines with J gene TRBJ2-3; D gene unclear. V was trimmed by 1 base and J by 3 bases, leaving 11 bases between them. Germline CDR1 LGHDT, CDR2 YNNKEL (reference sequence). The CDR3 sequence is 15 residues long. The CDR3 reads CASSQGLFGTDTQYF. The CDR3, as DNA: TGTGCCAGCAGCCAAGGACTCTTCGGGACAGATACGCAGTATTTT.